This TCR beta chain was sequenced for a study of response to subunit inactivated influenza vaccine. Whole-study findings and limits: Authors suggested each seasonal flu vaccination may recruit only limited numbers of new T cells.

Points on this clonotype: Its cognate antigen is unknown.

TCRdb reprocessed the RT-PCR reads with MiXCR, giving one entry per CDR3 protein. The sample includes around 570,000 distinct CDR3 sequences, 6% to 9% of them seen just once. V lost 3 bases, J lost 3 bases, and 14 bases lay in between. Germline V lookup: CDR1 ENHRY, CDR2 SYGVKD. The CDR3 covers 16 residues. This sample comprised PBMCs from blood, obtained roughly 24 months after vaccination. This rearrangement joins TRBV10-3 to TRBJ2-2, with D tentatively TRBD2 (5 bases). The source is a man between 50 and 70 years old who received an inactivated influenza vaccine. CDR3 protein: CAISEGRAAYTGELFF. CDR3 DNA sequence: TGTGCCATCAGTGAAGGCCGAGCGGCGTACACCGGGGAGCTGTTTTTT.